The 7 T cell receptor beta chains below were found in one sample sequenced in a study of regulatory T cells in long-lasting Graves disease. Described time point: newly diagnosed GD, antithyroid drugs for less than 3 months. The TCR library was made from RNA that had been extracted from PBMCs in TRIzol. Construction of TCR beta libraries relied on iRepertoire HTBI primers and on Arm-PCR targeting CDR3 regions. TCRdb re-called the multiplex PCR reads through MiXCR, storing one row per CDR3 protein. The table lists 400,000 to 500,000 distinct CDR3 sequences, approximately 15% of them singletons, with roughly a sixth in the top ten. The sample was also linked to a second study, of T cells in Graves' hyperthyroidism and ophthalmopathy.

The material sequenced was peripheral blood mononuclear cells (PBMCs), taken at new diagnosis, from a patient treated with antithyroid drugs. The receptors shown here come from a woman in her 50s with Graves disease.

This clonotype was detected a few times. The gene calls are TRBV7-9 and TRBJ2-3, with 11 bases that match TRBD2. Unmatched junction bases numbered 5, after V lost 1 base and J lost 5 bases. The CDR3 is 16 amino acids. Germline V gives CDR1 SEHNR, CDR2 FQNEAQ (reference sequence). The CDR3 loop reads CASSLGASGRLDTQYF. The CDR3 DNA reads TGTGCCAGCAGCTTAGGTGCTAGCGGGAGGTTAGATACGCAGTATTTT.

This clonotype was picked up many times. This chain uses TRBV20-1 with TRBJ2-1, with 8 nucleotides matching TRBD1. CDR3 length equals 14 residues. The V gene's germline CDR1 is DFQATT and CDR2 SNEGSKA (reference sequence). V trimming: 8 bases; J trimming: 0 bases; junction bases outside the gene matches: 6. Here the CDR3 DNA reads TGCAGTAGTCGACAGGGGAGCTCCTACAATGAGCAGTTCTTC. Translating it yields CSSRQGSSYNEQFF.

This clonotype was detected many times. V gene TRBV28 combines with J gene TRBJ1-5, with a weak D call TRBD1 (6 bases). V lost 1 base and J lost 5, with 9 bases in between. The CDR3 extends over 14 amino acids. Germline CDR1 and CDR2: MDHEN and SYDVKM. CDR3 in amino acids: CASSLSGGYQPQHF. The DNA of the CDR3 is TGTGCCAGCAGTTTATCGGGGGGCTATCAGCCCCAGCATTTT.

The table lists this clonotype with many counts. This chain joins TRBV5-6 and TRBJ2-1; TRBD2 might be the D (5 bases). Looked up from germline, CDR1 is SGHDT and CDR2 is YYEEEE. V lost 4 bases to trimming and J lost 10 bases, with 9 bases between them. CDR3 size: 11 residues. The DNA of the CDR3 is TGTGCCAGCAGCCTACAGCGGGAGCAGTTCTTC. This translates into CASSLQREQFF.

This clonotype was detected only a few times. The chain joins TRBV19 to TRBJ1-5; D remains ambiguous. The CDR3 spans 14 residues. Germline CDR1 LNHDA, CDR2 SQIVND (reference sequence). V dropped 3 bases and J dropped 4 bases, with 10 bases sitting between them. CDR3 sequence reads: CASSMVGRNQPQHF. The CDR3 coding sequence is TGTGCCAGTAGTATGGTGGGGAGGAATCAGCCCCAGCATTTT.

This clonotype has a count of ten or more. The chain joins TRBV7-8 to TRBJ2-1, with 7 bases fitting TRBD1. The germline V gene encodes CDR1 SGHVS and CDR2 FQNEAQ. CDR3 size: 15 residues. V dropped 3 bases and J dropped 0; count of bases not matched to a gene: 2. The CDR3 DNA reads TGTGCCAGCAGCTTCAACAGGGGCTCCTACAATGAGCAGTTCTTC. Translation gives CASSFNRGSYNEQFF.

This clonotype was counted at least ten times. The gene calls are TRBV28 and TRBJ2-7; 11 nucleotides agree with TRBD2. This CDR3 is built from 15 residues. The V segment lost 6 bases and the J segment 1 base; nucleotides outside the gene matches: 5. Per the germline V gene, CDR1 is MDHEN and CDR2 is SYDVKM. CDR3 sequence: CASRLAGEGSYEQYF. The CDR3 DNA follows: TGTGCCAGCAGACTAGCGGGAGAGGGTTCCTACGAGCAGTACTTC.